This TCR beta chain was observed in a study of type 1 regulatory T cells. Study-wide context: An in vitro protocol generated T-allo10, a Tr1-enriched, alloantigen-specific CD4 T cell product.

For this clonotype: Its antigen is unknown.

Study-level findings and limits: Compared with non-type 1 regulatory T cells, type 1 regulatory T cells showed a more restricted TCR repertoire.

With V trimmed by 3 bases and J by 2 bases, 1 base remained unmatched. The CDR3 has 13 amino acids. MiXCR was run by TCRdb on the reads, yielding one entry per CDR3 protein. The sample includes 70,000 or so distinct CDR3 sequences, around 21% of them seen just once. The source material was cultured type 1 regulatory T (Tr1) cells, either the whole culture or a sorted fraction (not recorded which). The TCR originated in a human donor in good health. The chain employs TRBV12-3 or TRBV12-4 and TRBJ2-7, with TRBD1 matching over 7 bases. DNA of the CDR3: TGTGCCAGCAGTTTTGACAGGGCCTACGAGCAGTACTTC. Protein: CASSFDRAYEQYF.